This TCR beta chain was captured by sequencing in a study of blood T cell repertoires in COVID-19 (dated by TCRdb to the early 2020s). With regard to the full study: Collaborator samples came from the United States, Italy and Spain and covered acute and convalescent phases of COVID-19. The prospective study material was composed of cDNA or gDNA derived from T cells, B-cell-depleted T cells, or PBMCs. Deeply sampled blood TCRbeta repertoires from subjects exposed to, actively infected with, or recovered from COVID-19 were included in the dataset. The repertoires were made available in a free public database intended to serve as a resource for research on the immune response to SARS-CoV-2. The samples were drawn from the first 160 participants of the ongoing ImmuneRACE study and from some 1,300 subjects provided by 6 global collaborators. Sample metadata almost always included a de-identified subject ID, COVID-19 status, age in years and sex. Where HLA class I and class II types were available, the types were taken from metadata supplied by the sample provider, not from assay-based typing. Beyond this particular receptor, the publication reports: Clinical and demographic metadata were provided uncurated, with the amount varying by source and participant.

From the germline V gene (reference sequence), CDR1 is SGHNT and CDR2 is YYREEE. Inclusive of the bounding cysteine and phenylalanine, the CDR3 is 14 residues long. Kept here is only the CDR3 DNA, which spans 42 bases and is read in frame from base 1. Compared with germline, V lacks 1 base and J lacks 8 bases; bases without a gene match: 4. TCRbeta CDR3 regions were amplified from genomic DNA using the immunoSEQ Assay, a bias-controlled multiplex PCR. Per the authors' processing: Nucleated cell counts per sample were estimated from amplification of reference gene primers within the assay. Sequence reads were collapsed and filtered to measure the absolute abundance of every unique TCRbeta CDR3 rearrangement. Productive Simpson clonality was computed per sample as the square root of Simpson's diversity index over productive rearrangements. TCRdb holds this immuneACCESS table with in-frame rearrangements only. Some clones are missing; in checked studies, unresolved V genes explain under half, and the rest has no known cause. V and J calls and clone size are those listed in that table; D and trimming were worked out from the DNA. The sample includes 30,000 to 40,000 clones, with more than 80% observed a single time. The ten largest clones capture approximately 0.9% of the sample.

Points on this clone: The antigen it recognizes is unknown. No per-base quality is available; no much larger clone lies one base away.

Each collaborating institution followed its own protocols to collect whole blood in K2EDTA tubes. Collaborator samples were shipped for TCRbeta analysis as frozen whole blood, isolated PBMCs, or DNA extracted from either sample type. The source is a male donor with active COVID-19. The chain uses TRBV5-4 and TRBJ1-4, and TRBD1 matches 8 of the central bases. The source material was peripheral blood. The CDR3 protein: CASSLRTGREKLFF. The sequenced DNA is TGTGCCAGCAGCTTGAGGACAGGGAGAGAAAAACTGTTTTTT.